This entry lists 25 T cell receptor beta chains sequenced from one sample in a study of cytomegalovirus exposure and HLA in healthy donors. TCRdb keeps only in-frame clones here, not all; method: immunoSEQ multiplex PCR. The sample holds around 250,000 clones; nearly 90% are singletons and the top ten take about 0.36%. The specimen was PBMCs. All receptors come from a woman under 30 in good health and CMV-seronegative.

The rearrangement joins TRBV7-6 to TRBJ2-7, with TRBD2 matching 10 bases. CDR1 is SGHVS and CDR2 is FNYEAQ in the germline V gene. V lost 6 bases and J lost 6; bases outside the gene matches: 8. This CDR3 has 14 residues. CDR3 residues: CASSLSGGAPEQYF. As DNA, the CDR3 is TGTGCCAGCAGTTTGAGCGGGGGGGCCCCCGAGCAGTACTTC.

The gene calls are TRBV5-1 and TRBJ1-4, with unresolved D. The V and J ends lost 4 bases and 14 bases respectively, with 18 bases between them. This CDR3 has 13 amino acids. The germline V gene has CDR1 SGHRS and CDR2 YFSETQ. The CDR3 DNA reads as TGCGCCAGCAGCCCGGGCCACCTAGGAGGGCTGTTTTTT. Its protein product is CASSPGHLGGLFF.

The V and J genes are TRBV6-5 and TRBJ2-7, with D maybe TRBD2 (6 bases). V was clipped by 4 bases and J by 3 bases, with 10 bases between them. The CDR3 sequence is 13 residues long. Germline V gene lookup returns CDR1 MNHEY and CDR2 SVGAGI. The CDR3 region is CASSSPAGYEQYF. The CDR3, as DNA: TGTGCCAGCAGTTCCCCAGCGGGCTACGAGCAGTACTTC.

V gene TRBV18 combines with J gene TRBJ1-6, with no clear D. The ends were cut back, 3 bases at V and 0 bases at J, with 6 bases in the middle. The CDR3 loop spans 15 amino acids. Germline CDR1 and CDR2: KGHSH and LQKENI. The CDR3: CASSPESSYNSPLHF. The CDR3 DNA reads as TGTGCCAGCTCACCGGAGAGCTCCTATAATTCACCCCTCCACTTT.

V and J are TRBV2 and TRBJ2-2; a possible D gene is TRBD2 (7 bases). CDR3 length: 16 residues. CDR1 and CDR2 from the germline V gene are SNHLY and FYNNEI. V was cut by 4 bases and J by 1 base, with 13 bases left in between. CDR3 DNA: TGTGCCAGCAGTGTATCGGGGGGCGGGAACACCGGGGAGCTGTTTTTT. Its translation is CASSVSGGGNTGELFF.

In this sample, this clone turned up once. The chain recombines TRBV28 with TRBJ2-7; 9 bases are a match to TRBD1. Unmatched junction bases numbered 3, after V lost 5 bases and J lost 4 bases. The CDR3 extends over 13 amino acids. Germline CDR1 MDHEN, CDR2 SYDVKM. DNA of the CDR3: TGTGCCAGCAGTAGGACAGGGGTTTACGAGCAGTACTTC. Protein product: CASSRTGVYEQYF.

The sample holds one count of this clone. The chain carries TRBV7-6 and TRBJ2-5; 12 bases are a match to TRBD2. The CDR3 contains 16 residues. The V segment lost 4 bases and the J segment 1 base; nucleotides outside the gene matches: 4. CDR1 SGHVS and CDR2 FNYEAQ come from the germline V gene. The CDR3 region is CASSYLAGGPQETQYF. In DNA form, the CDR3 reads TGTGCCAGCAGCTATCTAGCGGGGGGGCCCCAAGAGACCCAGTACTTC.

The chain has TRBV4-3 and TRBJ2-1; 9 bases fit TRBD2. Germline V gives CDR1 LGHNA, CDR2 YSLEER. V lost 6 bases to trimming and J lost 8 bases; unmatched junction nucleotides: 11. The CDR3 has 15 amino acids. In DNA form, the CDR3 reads TGCGCCAGCAGTCTAGCGGGGTTCTCGGGGGATGAGCAGTTCTTC. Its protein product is CASSLAGFSGDEQFF.

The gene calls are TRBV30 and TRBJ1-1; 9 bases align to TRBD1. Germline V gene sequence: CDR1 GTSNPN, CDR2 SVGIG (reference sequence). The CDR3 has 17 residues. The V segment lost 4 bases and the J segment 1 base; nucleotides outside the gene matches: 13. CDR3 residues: CAWTPMWGDRENTEAFF. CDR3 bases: TGTGCCTGGACCCCAATGTGGGGGGACAGGGAGAACACTGAAGCTTTCTTT.

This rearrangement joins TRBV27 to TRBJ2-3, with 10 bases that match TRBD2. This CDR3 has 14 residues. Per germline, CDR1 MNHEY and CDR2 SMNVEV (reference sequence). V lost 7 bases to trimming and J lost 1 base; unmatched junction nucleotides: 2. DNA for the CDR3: TGTGCCAGCAAAGGACTAGCGGGCACAGATACGCAGTATTTT. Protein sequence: CASKGLAGTDTQYF.

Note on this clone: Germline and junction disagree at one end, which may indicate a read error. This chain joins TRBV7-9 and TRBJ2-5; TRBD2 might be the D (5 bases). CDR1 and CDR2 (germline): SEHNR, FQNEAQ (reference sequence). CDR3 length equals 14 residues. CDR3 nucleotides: TGTGCCAGCAGCTTAGGGACTGCCAAAGAGGCCCAGTACTTC. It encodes CASSLGTAKEAQYF. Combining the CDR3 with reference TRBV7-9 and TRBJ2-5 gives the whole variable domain DTGVSQNPRHKITKRGQNVTFRCDPISEHNRLYWYRQTLGQGPEFLTYFQNEAQLEKSRLLSDRFSAERPKGSFSTLEIQRTEQGDSAMYLCASSLGTAKEAQYFGPGTRLLVL.

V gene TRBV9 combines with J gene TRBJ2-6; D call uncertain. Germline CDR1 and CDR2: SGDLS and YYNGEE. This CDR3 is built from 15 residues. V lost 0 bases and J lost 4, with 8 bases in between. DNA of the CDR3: TGTGCCAGCAGCGTAGGAGTGAGGGGGGCCAACGTCCTGACTTTC. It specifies CASSVGVRGANVLTF.

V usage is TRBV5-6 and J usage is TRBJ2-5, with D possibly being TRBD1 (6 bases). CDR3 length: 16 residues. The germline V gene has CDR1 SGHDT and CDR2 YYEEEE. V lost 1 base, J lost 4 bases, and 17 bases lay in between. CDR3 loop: CASSLPPQGFGETQYF. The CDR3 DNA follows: TGTGCCAGCAGCTTGCCGCCACAGGGATTTGGAGAGACCCAGTACTTC.

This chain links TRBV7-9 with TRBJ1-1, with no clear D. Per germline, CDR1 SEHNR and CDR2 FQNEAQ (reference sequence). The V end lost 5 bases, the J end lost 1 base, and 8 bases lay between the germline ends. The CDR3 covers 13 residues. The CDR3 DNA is TGTGCCAGCAGCAAGAACAGGAACACTGAAGCTTTCTTT. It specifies CASSKNRNTEAFF.

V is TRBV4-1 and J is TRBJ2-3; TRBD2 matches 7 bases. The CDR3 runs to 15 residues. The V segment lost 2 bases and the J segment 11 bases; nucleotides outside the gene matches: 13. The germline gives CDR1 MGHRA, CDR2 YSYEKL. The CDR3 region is CASSQSTGTKGEQYF. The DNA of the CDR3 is TGCGCCAGCAGCCAATCCACCGGGACTAAGGGTGAGCAGTATTTT.

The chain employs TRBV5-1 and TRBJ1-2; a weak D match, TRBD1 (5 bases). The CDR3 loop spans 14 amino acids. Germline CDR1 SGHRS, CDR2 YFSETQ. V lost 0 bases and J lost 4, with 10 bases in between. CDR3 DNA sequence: TGCGCCAGCAGCTTGGGTCAGGGCCCCTATGGCTACACCTTC. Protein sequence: CASSLGQGPYGYTF.

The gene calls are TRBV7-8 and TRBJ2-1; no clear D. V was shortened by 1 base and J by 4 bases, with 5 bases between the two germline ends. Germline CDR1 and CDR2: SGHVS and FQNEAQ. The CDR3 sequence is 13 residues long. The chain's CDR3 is CASSLVPYNEQFF. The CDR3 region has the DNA TGTGCCAGCAGCTTAGTTCCGTACAATGAGCAGTTCTTC.

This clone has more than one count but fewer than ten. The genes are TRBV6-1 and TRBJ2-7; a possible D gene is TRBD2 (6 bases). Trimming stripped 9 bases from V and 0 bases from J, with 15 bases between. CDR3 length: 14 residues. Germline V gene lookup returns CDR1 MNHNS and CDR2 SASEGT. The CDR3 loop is CASTRRGSSYEQYV. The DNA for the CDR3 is TGTGCCAGTACCCGCCGGGGGAGCTCCTACGAGCAGTACGTC.

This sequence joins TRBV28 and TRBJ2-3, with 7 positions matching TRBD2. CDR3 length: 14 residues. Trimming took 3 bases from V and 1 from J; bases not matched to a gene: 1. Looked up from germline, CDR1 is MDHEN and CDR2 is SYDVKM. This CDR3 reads CASSFRGGTDTQYF. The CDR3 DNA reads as TGTGCCAGCAGTTTTCGGGGGGGCACAGATACGCAGTATTTT.

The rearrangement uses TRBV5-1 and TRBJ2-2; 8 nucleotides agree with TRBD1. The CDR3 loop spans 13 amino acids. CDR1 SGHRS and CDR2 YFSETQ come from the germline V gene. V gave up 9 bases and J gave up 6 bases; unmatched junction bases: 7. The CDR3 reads CATTTGEAGELFF. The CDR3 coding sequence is TGCGCCACCACGACAGGGGAAGCCGGGGAGCTGTTTTTT.

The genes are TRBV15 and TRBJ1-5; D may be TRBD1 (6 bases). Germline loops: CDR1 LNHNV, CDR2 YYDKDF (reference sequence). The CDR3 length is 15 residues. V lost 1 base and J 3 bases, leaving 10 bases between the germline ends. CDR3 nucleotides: TGTGCCACCAGCAGAGGACAGGTAGCCAATCAGCCCCAGCATTTT. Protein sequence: CATSRGQVANQPQHF.

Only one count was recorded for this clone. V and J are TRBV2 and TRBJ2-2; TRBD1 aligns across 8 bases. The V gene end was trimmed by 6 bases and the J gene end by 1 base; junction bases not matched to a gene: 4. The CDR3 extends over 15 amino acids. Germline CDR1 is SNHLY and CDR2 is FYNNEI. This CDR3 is CASSGQGLNTGELFF. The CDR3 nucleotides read TGTGCCAGCAGCGGACAGGGCCTGAACACCGGGGAGCTGTTTTTT.

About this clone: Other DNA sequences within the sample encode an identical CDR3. CDR3 sequence: CASSLLAGTDTQYF. CDR3 nucleotide sequence: TGTGCCAGCAGCCTCCTAGCGGGCACAGATACGCAGTATTTT. The rearrangement uses TRBV7-2 and TRBJ2-3, with 7 positions matching TRBD2. The V segment lost 5 bases and the J segment 1 base; nucleotides outside the gene matches: 3. CDR1 is SGHTA, CDR2 FQGNSA, per germline. This CDR3 comprises 14 residues.

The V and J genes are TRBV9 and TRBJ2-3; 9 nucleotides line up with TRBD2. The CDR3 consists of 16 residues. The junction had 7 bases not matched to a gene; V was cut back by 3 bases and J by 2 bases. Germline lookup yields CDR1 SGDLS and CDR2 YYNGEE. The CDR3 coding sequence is TGTGCCAGCAGCGCGAGCGGGGGGCTACCCACAGATACGCAGTATTTT. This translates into CASSASGGLPTDTQYF.

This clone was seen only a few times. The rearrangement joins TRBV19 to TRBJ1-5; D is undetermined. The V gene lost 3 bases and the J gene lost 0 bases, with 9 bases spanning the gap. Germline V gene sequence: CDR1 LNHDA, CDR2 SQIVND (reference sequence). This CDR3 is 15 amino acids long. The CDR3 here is CASSIQNYSNQPQHF. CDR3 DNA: TGTGCCAGTAGTATCCAGAACTATAGCAATCAGCCCCAGCATTTT.